The rows below give T cell receptor beta chains drawn from one sample of a study of vaccination and CD4 T cells after COVID-19. MiXCR, run by TCRdb on the PCR reads, gives a single entry per CDR3 protein. The profile shows some 8,000 distinct CDR3 sequences, about a fifth of them singletons. The antigens these receptors bind are not known. The sample consisted of CD4+ T cells from blood, cultured in vitro, taken after SARS-CoV-2 vaccination. These TCRs come from a human donor who had recovered from COVID-19. CDR3s include the opening cysteine and the closing phenylalanine or tryptophan. D genes are given only for firm matches. Clone size is shown for a subset of rows, as once, few, many or a class of expanded clone.

size,J,D,V,DNA,CDR3
.,TRBJ2-1,.,TRBV9,TGTGCCAGCAGCTTAACAGGTAACTCCTACAATGAGCAGTTCTTC,CASSLTGNSYNEQFF
.,TRBJ1-1,TRBD1,TRBV10-1,TGCGCCTCCAGGGGGGCAGGTCCCCCTGACACTGAAGCTTTCTTT,CASRGAGPPDTEAFF
.,TRBJ2-5,TRBD1,TRBV4-2,TGTGCCAGCAGCCAAGATCCGGCAGCGAGGGGGCAAAACCAAGAGACCCAGTACTTC,CASSQDPAARGQNQETQYF
.,TRBJ1-2,.,TRBV19,TGTGCCAGTATGGCCCCCACAACATCAGCATTGCTTGGCTACACCTTC,CASMAPTTSALLGYTF
.,TRBJ1-6,TRBD1,TRBV11-2,TGTGCCAGCAGCTTTTTGGGACAGGGTAATTCACCCCTCCACTTT,CASSFLGQGNSPLHF
many,TRBJ1-2,.,TRBV20-1,TGCAGTGCTGGCAGTACAAACTATGGCTACACCTTC,CSAGSTNYGYTF
medium-sized,TRBJ1-2,.,TRBV20-1,TGCAGTGCTTACCGGGACGGAAATAACTATGGCTACACCTTC,CSAYRDGNNYGYTF
few,TRBJ2-5,TRBD1,TRBV6-4,TGTGCCAGCAGGGAACCCCGGACAGGACTGGGGCTAGGGGAGACCCAGTACTTC,CASREPRTGLGLGETQYF
.,TRBJ2-3,.,TRBV7-2,TGTGCCAGCAGCTTAGCGCAGAGGGGCGGGCCAGATACGCAGTATTTT,CASSLAQRGGPDTQYF
medium-sized,TRBJ2-7,TRBD2,TRBV20-1,TGCAGTGCTAGAGATCCAGCGGGAGGGCCAGGGTACGAGCAGTACTTC,CSARDPAGGPGYEQYF
.,TRBJ2-7,TRBD1,TRBV27,TGTGCCAGCAGTTTAACCGCCGGGACAGGGGGCTACGAGCAGTACTTC,CASSLTAGTGGYEQYF
medium-sized,TRBJ2-5,.,TRBV24-1,TGTGCCACCAGCCGGGGTAATGAGACCCAGTACTTC,CATSRGNETQYF
.,TRBJ2-5,TRBD2,TRBV2,TGTGCCAGCAGTGTAGCGGGGGTTCAAGAGACCCAGTACTTC,CASSVAGVQETQYF
few,TRBJ1-2,.,TRBV6-1,TGTGCCAGCACCCCTGACCGAAGGAACTACACCTTC,CASTPDRRNYTF
few,TRBJ2-7,TRBD1,TRBV28,TGTGCCAGCAGCCATACCGGGACAGGGACCCACGAGCAGTACTTC,CASSHTGTGTHEQYF
.,TRBJ2-4,TRBD2,TRBV7-8,TGTGCCAGCAGTAGAGCCGGGACTAGCGGGTACTTGGCCAAAAACATTCAGTACTTC,CASSRAGTSGYLAKNIQYF
.,TRBJ1-6,.,TRBV9,TGTGCCAGCAGCGTCCAGGAGCATTCACCCCTCCACTTT,CASSVQEHSPLHF
few,TRBJ1-6,.,TRBV25-1,TGTGCCAGCAGTGACAAGAGCTCCTATAATTCACCCCTCCACTTT,CASSDKSSYNSPLHF
many,TRBJ2-7,.,TRBV20-1,TGCAGTGCAGAAAAGAGCTACGAGCAGTACTTC,CSAEKSYEQYF
few,TRBJ2-7,TRBD2,TRBV5-1,TGCGCCAGCAGCCCAAGGGCGGGAGTCTACGAGCAGTACTTC,CASSPRAGVYEQYF
.,TRBJ2-7,TRBD2,TRBV5-4,TGTGCCAGCAGCCAATACACTAGCGGGAGAGGTAGTGTGCAGTACTTC,CASSQYTSGRGSVQYF
few,TRBJ2-7,.,TRBV6-1,TGTGCCAGCATGGGGACCGTCGGGTCCTACGAGCAGTACTTC,CASMGTVGSYEQYF
.,TRBJ2-3,TRBD1,TRBV4-1,TGCGCCAGCAGTCGCGGACAGGGGGGGGCAGATACGCAGTATTTT,CASSRGQGGADTQYF